This TCR beta chain was captured in a study of T cell changes during pregnancy in multiple sclerosis. Sequenced by immunoSEQ multiplex PCR; TCRdb stores in-frame clones only, minus some. The repertoire includes about 45,000 clones, around 90% of them detected once, and 0.45% to 0.6% sits in the top ten. In this sample, this clone turned up once. In germline, CDR1 is SGHRS, CDR2 YFSETQ. This CDR3 region has 15 residues. V lost 4 bases and J lost 2; bases outside the gene matches: 9. The genes are TRBV5-1 and TRBJ2-7; 7 bases line up with TRBD1. This clonotype originated in a female donor with multiple sclerosis, enrolled in a pregnancy study. The sequencing here drew on CD4+ T cells from peripheral blood mononuclear cells, taken in the first trimester of pregnancy. The CDR3 DNA follows: TGCGCCAGCAGCCTGATGGACAGGACACCCTACGAGCAGTACTTC. Its translation is CASSLMDRTPYEQYF.